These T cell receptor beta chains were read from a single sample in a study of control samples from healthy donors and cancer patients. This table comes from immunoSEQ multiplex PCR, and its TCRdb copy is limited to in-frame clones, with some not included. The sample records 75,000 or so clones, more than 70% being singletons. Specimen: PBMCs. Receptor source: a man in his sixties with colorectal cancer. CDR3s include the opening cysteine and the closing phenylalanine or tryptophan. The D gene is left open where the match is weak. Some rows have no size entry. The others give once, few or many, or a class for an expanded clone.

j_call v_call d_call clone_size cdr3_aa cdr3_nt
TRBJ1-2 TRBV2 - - CASSEAGTYGYTF TGTGCCAGCAGTGAAGCGGGGACCTATGGCTACACCTTC
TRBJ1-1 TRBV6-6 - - CASLRNTEAFF TGTGCCAGCCTCAGGAACACTGAAGCTTTCTTT
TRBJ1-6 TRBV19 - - CATSQGSYNSPLHF TGTGCCACTTCACAGGGCTCCTATAATTCACCCCTCCACTTT
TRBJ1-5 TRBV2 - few CASRVQSYSNQPQHF TGTGCCAGCAGGGTACAGAGTTATAGCAATCAGCCCCAGCATTTT
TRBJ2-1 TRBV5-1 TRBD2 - CASSSASGGANEQFF TGCGCCAGCAGCTCCGCTAGCGGGGGGGCGAATGAGCAGTTCTTC
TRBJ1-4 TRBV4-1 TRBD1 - CASSQDRQGREKLFF TGCGCCAGCAGCCAAGATAGACAGGGGCGTGAAAAACTGTTTTTT
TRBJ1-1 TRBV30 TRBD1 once CAWSTRTGIKNTEAFF TGTGCCTGGAGTACCCGGACAGGGATCAAGAACACTGAAGCTTTCTTT
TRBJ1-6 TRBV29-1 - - CRTVLGRANSPLHF TGCAGGACCGTTTTGGGGCGGGCTAATTCACCCCTCCACTTT
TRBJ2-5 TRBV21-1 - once CASSFGTSFSREETQYF TGTGCCAGCAGTTTCGGGACTAGCTTTTCACGGGAAGAGACCCAGTACTTC
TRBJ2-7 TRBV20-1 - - CSALSSYEQYF TGCAGTGCTCTAAGCTCCTACGAGCAGTACTTC
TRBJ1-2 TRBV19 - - CASSGRGYGYTF TGTGCCAGTTCTGGCCGGGGATATGGCTACACCTTC
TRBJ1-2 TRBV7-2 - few CASSLGGEGGGYTF TGTGCCAGCAGCTTAGGTGGGGAGGGGGGCGGCTACACCTTC
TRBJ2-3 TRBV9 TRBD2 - CASSVAGLAGFTDTQYF TGTGCCAGCAGCGTCGCGGGACTAGCGGGGTTCACAGATACGCAGTATTTT
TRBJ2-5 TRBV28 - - CASSFPQNIGKETQYF TGTGCCAGCAGTTTCCCCCAAAACATTGGGAAAGAGACCCAGTACTTC